Detailed here is one T cell receptor (beta chain). Its antigen is as yet unknown. Germline lookup yields CDR1 SGDLS and CDR2 YYNGEE. The length of the CDR3 is 13 residues. V lost 8 bases and J lost 2, with 13 bases in between. The sample originates from a study of OX40 agonist ivuxolimab in advanced cancers. The overall study: One patient with hepatocellular carcinoma and two with cutaneous melanoma, three in all, had partial responses.

Findings and limits, study-wide: At 0.1 to 3.0 mg/kg and by week 6, CD4+ and CD8+ T cells in the blood had expanded clonally. Expanded peripheral T-cell antigen specificity went undetermined.

The repertoire was sequenced with immunoSEQ multiplex PCR; TCRdb's copy has only in-frame clones and lacks some. The sample records about 60,000 clones, roughly four fifths being singletons. The genes are TRBV9 and TRBJ1-1, with D maybe TRBD1 (6 bases). The material sequenced was CD4+ or CD8+ T cells sorted from blood, taken in a trial of the OX40 agonist ivuxolimab. The sequence derives from an adult with an advanced solid tumor such as melanoma, head and neck, liver or kidney cancer. CDR3 loop: CASNREGNTEAFF. Written as DNA, the CDR3 is TGTGCCAGTAACAGGGAAGGAAACACTGAAGCTTTCTTT.